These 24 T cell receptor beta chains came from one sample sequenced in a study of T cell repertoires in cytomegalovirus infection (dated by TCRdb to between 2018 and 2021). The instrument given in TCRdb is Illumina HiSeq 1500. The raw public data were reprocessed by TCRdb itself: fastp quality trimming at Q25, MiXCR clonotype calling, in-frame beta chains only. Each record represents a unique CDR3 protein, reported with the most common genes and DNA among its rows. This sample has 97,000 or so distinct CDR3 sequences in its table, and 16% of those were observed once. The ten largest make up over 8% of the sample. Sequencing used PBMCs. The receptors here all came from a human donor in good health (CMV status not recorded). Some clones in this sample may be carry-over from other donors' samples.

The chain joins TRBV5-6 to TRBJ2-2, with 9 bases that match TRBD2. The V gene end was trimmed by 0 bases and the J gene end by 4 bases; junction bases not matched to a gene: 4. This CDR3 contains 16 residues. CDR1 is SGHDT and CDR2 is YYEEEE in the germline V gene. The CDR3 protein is CASSLVVAGATGELFF. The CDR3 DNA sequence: TGTGCCAGCAGCTTGGTCGTAGCGGGGGCCACCGGGGAGCTGTTTTTT.

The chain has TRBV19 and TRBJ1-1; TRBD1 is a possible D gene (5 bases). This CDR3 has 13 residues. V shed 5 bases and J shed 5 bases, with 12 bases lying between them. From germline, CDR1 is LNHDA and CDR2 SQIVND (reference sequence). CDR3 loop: CASSALKGTEAFF. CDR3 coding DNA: TGTGCCAGTAGTGCATTAAAGGGGACTGAAGCTTTCTTT.

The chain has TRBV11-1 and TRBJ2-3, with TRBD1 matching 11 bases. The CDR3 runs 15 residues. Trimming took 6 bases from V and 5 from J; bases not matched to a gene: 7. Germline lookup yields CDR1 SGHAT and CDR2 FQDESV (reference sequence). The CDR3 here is CASSYGQGAEDTQYF. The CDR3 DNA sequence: TGTGCCAGCAGTTACGGACAGGGGGCAGAAGATACGCAGTATTTT.

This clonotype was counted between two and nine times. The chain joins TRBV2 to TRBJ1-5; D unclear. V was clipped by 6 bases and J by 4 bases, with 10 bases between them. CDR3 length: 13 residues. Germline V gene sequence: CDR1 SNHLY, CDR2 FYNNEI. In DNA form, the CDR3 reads TGTGCCAGCAGCGCCTCCAGGAATCAGCCCCAGCATTTT. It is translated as CASSASRNQPQHF.

For the CDR3, the DNA is TGTGCCAGCAGTTACTCGAATACGCCAGCGGGGGGGCGTGGGACCCAGTACTTC. Residues: CASSYSNTPAGGRGTQYF. The chain is built from TRBV6-8 and TRBJ2-5, with 10 bases lining up with TRBD2. Germline V lookup: CDR1 MNHGY, CDR2 SAAAGT. With V trimmed by 0 bases and J by 7 bases, 14 bases remained unmatched. There are 18 residues in the CDR3.

The CDR3 loop reads CASRATGTSFVDTQYF. CDR3 in DNA: TGCGCCAGCAGAGCGACCGGGACTAGCTTCGTCGATACGCAGTATTTT. V gene TRBV5-1 combines with J gene TRBJ2-3, with 9 positions matching TRBD2. CDR1 is SGHRS and CDR2 is YFSETQ in the germline V gene. V shed 5 bases and J 6 bases; nucleotides not matched to a gene: 13. The CDR3 extends over 16 amino acids.

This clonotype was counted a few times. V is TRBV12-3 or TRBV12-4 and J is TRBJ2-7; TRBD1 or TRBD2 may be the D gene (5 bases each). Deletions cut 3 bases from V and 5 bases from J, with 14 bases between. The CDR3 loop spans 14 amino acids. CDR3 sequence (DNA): TGTGCCAGCAGTTTGGGACCCAGGCAGGACGAGCAGTACTTC. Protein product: CASSLGPRQDEQYF.

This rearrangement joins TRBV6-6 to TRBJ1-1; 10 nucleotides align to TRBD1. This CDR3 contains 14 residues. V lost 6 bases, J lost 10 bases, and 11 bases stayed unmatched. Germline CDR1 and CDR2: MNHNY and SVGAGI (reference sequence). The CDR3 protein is CASREGTGARVAFF. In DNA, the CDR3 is TGTGCCAGCAGGGAGGGGACAGGGGCGAGAGTAGCTTTCTTT.

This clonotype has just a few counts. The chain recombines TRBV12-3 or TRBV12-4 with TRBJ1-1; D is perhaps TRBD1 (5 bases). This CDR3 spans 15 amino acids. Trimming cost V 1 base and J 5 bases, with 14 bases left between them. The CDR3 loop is CASSLVGGGETEAFF. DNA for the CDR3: TGTGCCAGCAGTTTAGTCGGGGGAGGGGAAACTGAAGCTTTCTTT.

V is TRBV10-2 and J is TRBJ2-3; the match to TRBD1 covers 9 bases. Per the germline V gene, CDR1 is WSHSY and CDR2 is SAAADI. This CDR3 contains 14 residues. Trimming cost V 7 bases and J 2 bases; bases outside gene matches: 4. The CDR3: CASKRDRATDTQYF. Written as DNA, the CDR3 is TGCGCCAGCAAGAGGGACAGGGCCACAGATACGCAGTATTTT.

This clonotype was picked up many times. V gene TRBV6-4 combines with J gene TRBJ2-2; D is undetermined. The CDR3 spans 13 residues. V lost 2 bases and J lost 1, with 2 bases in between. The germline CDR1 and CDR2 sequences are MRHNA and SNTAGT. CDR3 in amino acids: CASSDGNTGELFF. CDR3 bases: TGTGCCAGCAGTGACGGGAACACCGGGGAGCTGTTTTTT.

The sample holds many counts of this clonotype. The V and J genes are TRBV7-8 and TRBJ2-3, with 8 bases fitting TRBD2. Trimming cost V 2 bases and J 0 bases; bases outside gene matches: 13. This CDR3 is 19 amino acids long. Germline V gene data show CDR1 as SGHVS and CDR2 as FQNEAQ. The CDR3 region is CASSLSSVAGTSSTDTQYF. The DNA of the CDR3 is TGTGCCAGCAGCTTAAGTTCGGTAGCGGGGACCTCTAGCACAGATACGCAGTATTTT.

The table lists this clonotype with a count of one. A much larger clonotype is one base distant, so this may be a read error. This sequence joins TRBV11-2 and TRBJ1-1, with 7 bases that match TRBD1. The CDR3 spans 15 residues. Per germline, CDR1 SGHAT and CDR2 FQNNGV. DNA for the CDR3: TGTGCCATCAGCTCACCTTTCAGGGGGGGCACTGAAGCTTTCTTT. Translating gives CAISSPFRGGTEAFF.

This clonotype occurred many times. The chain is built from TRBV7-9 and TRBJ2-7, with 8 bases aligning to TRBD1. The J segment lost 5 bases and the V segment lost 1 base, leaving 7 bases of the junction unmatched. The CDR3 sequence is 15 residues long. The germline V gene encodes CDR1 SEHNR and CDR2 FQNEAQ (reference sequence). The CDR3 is CASSLGRTGINEQYF. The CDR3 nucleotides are TGTGCCAGCAGCTTAGGAAGGACAGGGATAAACGAGCAGTACTTC.

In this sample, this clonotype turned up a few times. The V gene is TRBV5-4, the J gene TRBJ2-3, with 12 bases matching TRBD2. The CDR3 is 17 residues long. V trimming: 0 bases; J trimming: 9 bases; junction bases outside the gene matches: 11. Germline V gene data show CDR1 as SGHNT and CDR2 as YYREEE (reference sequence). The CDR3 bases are TGTGCCAGCAGCTTGGAGCCTAGCGGGGGGGTAGGAACGACGCAGTATTTT. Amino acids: CASSLEPSGGVGTTQYF.

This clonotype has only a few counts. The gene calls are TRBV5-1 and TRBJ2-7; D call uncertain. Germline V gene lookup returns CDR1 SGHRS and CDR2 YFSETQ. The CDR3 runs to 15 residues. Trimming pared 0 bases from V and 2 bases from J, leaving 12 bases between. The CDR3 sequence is CASSLGGPWPYEQYF. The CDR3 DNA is TGCGCCAGCAGCTTGGGCGGTCCCTGGCCCTACGAGCAGTACTTC.

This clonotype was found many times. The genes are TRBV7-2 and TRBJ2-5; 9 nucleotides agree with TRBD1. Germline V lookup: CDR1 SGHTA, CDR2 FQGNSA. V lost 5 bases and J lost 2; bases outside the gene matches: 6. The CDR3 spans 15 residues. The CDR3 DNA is TGTGCCAGCAGCCTCAGACAGGGGGGGCAAGAGACCCAGTACTTC. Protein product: CASSLRQGGQETQYF.

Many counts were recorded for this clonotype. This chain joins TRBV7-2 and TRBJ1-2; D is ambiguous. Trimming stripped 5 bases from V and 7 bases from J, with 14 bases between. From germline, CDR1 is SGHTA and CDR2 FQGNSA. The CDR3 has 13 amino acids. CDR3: CASSQRRGGGYTF. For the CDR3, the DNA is TGTGCCAGCAGCCAGCGGCGGGGAGGTGGCTACACCTTC. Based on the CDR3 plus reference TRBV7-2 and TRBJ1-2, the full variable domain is GAGVSQSPSNKVTEKGKDVELRCDPISGHTALYWYRQSLGQGLEFLIYFQGNSAPDKSGLPSDRFSAERTGGSVSTLTIQRTQQEDSAVYLCASSQRRGGGYTFGSGTRLTVV.

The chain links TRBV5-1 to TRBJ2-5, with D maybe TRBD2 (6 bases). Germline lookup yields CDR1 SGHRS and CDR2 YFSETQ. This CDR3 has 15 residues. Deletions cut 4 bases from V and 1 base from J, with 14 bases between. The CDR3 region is CASSPTSRAQETQYF. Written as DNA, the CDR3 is TGCGCCAGCAGCCCCACTAGCCGGGCCCAAGAGACCCAGTACTTC.

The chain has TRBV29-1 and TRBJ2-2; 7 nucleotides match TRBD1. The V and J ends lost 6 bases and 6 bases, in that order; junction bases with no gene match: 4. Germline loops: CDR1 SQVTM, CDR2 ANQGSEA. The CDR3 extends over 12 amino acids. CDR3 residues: CSVDRPSGELFF. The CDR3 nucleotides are TGCAGCGTGGACAGGCCTTCCGGGGAGCTGTTTTTT.

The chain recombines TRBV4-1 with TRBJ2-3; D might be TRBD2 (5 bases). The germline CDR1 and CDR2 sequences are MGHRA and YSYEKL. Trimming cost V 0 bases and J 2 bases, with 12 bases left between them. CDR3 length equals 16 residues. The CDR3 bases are TGCGCCAGCAGCCAAGAACTAGTTGGAGCCACAGATACGCAGTATTTT. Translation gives CASSQELVGATDTQYF.

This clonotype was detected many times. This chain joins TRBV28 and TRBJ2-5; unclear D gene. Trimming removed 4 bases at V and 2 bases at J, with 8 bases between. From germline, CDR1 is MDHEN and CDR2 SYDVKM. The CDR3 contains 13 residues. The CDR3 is CASSWAFQETQYF. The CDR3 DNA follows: TGTGCCAGCAGTTGGGCTTTTCAAGAGACCCAGTACTTC.

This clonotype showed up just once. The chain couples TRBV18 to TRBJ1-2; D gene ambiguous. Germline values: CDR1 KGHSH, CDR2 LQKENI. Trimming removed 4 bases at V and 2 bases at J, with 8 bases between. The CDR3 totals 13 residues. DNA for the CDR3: TGTGCCAGCTCACGGGCAGGCAACTATGGCTACACCTTC. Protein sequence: CASSRAGNYGYTF.

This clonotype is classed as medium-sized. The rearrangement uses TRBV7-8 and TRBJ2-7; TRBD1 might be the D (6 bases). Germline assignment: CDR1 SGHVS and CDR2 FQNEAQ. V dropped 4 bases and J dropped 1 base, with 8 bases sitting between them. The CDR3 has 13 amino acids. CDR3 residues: CASSYQGSYEQYF. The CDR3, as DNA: TGTGCCAGCAGCTATCAGGGGTCCTACGAGCAGTACTTC.